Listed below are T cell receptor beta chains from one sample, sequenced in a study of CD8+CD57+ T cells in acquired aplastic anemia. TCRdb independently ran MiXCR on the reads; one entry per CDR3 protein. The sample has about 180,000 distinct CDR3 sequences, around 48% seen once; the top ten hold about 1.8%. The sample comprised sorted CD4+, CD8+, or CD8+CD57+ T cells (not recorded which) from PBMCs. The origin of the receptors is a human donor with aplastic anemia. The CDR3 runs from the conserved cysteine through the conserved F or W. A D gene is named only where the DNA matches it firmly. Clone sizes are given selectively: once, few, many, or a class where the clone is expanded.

cdr3_aa: CSVESDGGYTEAFF; cdr3_nt: TGCAGCGTTGAAAGTGACGGGGGGTACACTGAAGCTTTCTTT; d_call: NA; v_call: TRBV29-1; j_call: TRBJ1-1; clone_size: many; cdr3_length: 14
cdr3_aa: CASSARGVADTQYF; cdr3_nt: TGTGCCAGCAGCGCTCGAGGCGTGGCAGATACGCAGTATTTT; d_call: NA; v_call: TRBV7-8; j_call: TRBJ2-3; clone_size: few; cdr3_length: 14
cdr3_aa: CSVSSSSYEQYF; cdr3_nt: TGCAGCGTTTCCTCGAGCTCCTACGAGCAGTACTTC; d_call: NA; v_call: TRBV29-1; j_call: TRBJ2-7; clone_size: many; cdr3_length: 12
cdr3_aa: CASSSSGQGLEKLFF; cdr3_nt: TGTGCCAGCAGCTCGTCGGGACAGGGTCTTGAAAAACTGTTTTTT; d_call: TRBD1; v_call: TRBV7-2; j_call: TRBJ1-4; clone_size: many; cdr3_length: 15
cdr3_aa: CASSRAGEGTDTQYF; cdr3_nt: TGTGCCAGTAGTAGGGCGGGAGAAGGCACAGATACGCAGTATTTT; d_call: TRBD2; v_call: TRBV19; j_call: TRBJ2-3; clone_size: NA; cdr3_length: 15
cdr3_aa: CASSGQLPWDTEAFF; cdr3_nt: TGTGCCAGTAGTGGACAGCTCCCCTGGGACACTGAAGCTTTCTTT; d_call: NA; v_call: TRBV19; j_call: TRBJ1-1; clone_size: many; cdr3_length: 15
cdr3_aa: CATNTGSYNEQFF; cdr3_nt: TGTGCCACCAATACAGGGTCCTACAATGAGCAGTTCTTC; d_call: NA; v_call: TRBV15; j_call: TRBJ2-1; clone_size: few; cdr3_length: 13
cdr3_aa: CASSLLRTPTGPPYEQYF; cdr3_nt: TGTGCCAGCAGTTTACTACGGACACCAACAGGGCCACCCTACGAGCAGTACTTC; d_call: NA; v_call: TRBV12-3/TRBV12-4; j_call: TRBJ2-7; clone_size: NA; cdr3_length: 18
cdr3_aa: CASSVALSPLETQYF; cdr3_nt: TGTGCCAGCAGCGTAGCTCTTAGCCCCTTGGAGACCCAGTACTTC; d_call: NA; v_call: TRBV9; j_call: TRBJ2-5; clone_size: NA; cdr3_length: 15
cdr3_aa: CATSRDGTDEAFF; cdr3_nt: TGTGCCACCAGCAGAGATGGGACGGATGAAGCTTTCTTT; d_call: NA; v_call: TRBV15; j_call: TRBJ1-1; clone_size: few; cdr3_length: 13
cdr3_aa: CATSLSGASTDTQYF; cdr3_nt: TGTGCCACCTCCCTTAGCGGGGCCAGCACAGATACGCAGTATTTT; d_call: TRBD2; v_call: TRBV24-1; j_call: TRBJ2-3; clone_size: NA; cdr3_length: 15
cdr3_aa: CSVEAQQNTEAFF; cdr3_nt: TGCAGCGTTGAGGCACAGCAGAACACTGAAGCTTTCTTT; d_call: NA; v_call: TRBV29-1; j_call: TRBJ1-1; clone_size: NA; cdr3_length: 13
cdr3_aa: CSARDQRYEQYF; cdr3_nt: TGCAGTGCTAGAGACCAGAGGTACGAGCAGTACTTC; d_call: NA; v_call: TRBV20-1; j_call: TRBJ2-7; clone_size: NA; cdr3_length: 12
cdr3_aa: CSVEGGTGVEKLFF; cdr3_nt: TGCAGCGTTGAAGGAGGGACAGGGGTCGAAAAACTGTTTTTT; d_call: TRBD1; v_call: TRBV29-1; j_call: TRBJ1-4; clone_size: many; cdr3_length: 14
cdr3_aa: CATSRDRTPTSKPFF; cdr3_nt: TGTGCCACCAGCAGAGATAGGACGCCAACATCCAAACCGTTCTTC; d_call: NA; v_call: TRBV15; j_call: TRBJ2-1; clone_size: many; cdr3_length: 15
cdr3_aa: CAITTRDNTEAFF; cdr3_nt: TGTGCCATCACCACCCGGGACAACACTGAAGCTTTCTTT; d_call: NA; v_call: TRBV10-3; j_call: TRBJ1-1; clone_size: once; cdr3_length: 13
cdr3_aa: CRCGPMDTEAFF; cdr3_nt: TGCAGGTGCGGTCCAATGGACACTGAAGCTTTCTTT; d_call: NA; v_call: TRBV20-1; j_call: TRBJ1-1; clone_size: NA; cdr3_length: 12
cdr3_aa: CISIRGAFF; cdr3_nt: TGCATCTCGATCCGGGGAGCTTTCTTT; d_call: NA; v_call: TRBV20-1; j_call: TRBJ1-1; clone_size: many; cdr3_length: 9
cdr3_aa: CASTGGQEQFF; cdr3_nt: TGTGCCAGCACCGGGGGGCAAGAGCAGTTCTTC; d_call: NA; v_call: TRBV19; j_call: TRBJ2-1; clone_size: many; cdr3_length: 11
cdr3_aa: CSATLGAGFYEQYF; cdr3_nt: TGCAGTGCCACCCTTGGGGCCGGATTCTACGAGCAGTACTTC; d_call: NA; v_call: TRBV20-1; j_call: TRBJ2-7; clone_size: many; cdr3_length: 14
cdr3_aa: CASSLAATGETQYF; cdr3_nt: TGTGCCAGCAGCTTAGCCGCGACGGGAGAGACCCAGTACTTC; d_call: NA; v_call: TRBV7-2; j_call: TRBJ2-5; clone_size: NA; cdr3_length: 14
cdr3_aa: CASRTVSSGANVLTF; cdr3_nt: TGTGCCAGCAGAACAGTTAGCTCTGGGGCCAACGTCCTGACTTTC; d_call: NA; v_call: TRBV2; j_call: TRBJ2-6; clone_size: NA; cdr3_length: 15
cdr3_aa: CATSREGGSTDTQYF; cdr3_nt: TGTGCCACCAGCAGAGAGGGGGGAAGCACAGATACGCAGTATTTT; d_call: NA; v_call: TRBV15; j_call: TRBJ2-3; clone_size: many; cdr3_length: 15
cdr3_aa: CASSLGAANEQFF; cdr3_nt: TGTGCCAGCAGCCTGGGGGCAGCGAATGAGCAGTTCTTC; d_call: NA; v_call: TRBV7-2; j_call: TRBJ2-1; clone_size: few; cdr3_length: 13
cdr3_aa: CASSFLGALETQYF; cdr3_nt: TGTGCCAGCAGCTTTTTGGGGGCGTTGGAGACCCAGTACTTC; d_call: NA; v_call: TRBV11-1; j_call: TRBJ2-5; clone_size: many; cdr3_length: 14
cdr3_aa: CSVKAQGTNEQFF; cdr3_nt: TGCAGTGTTAAAGCACAGGGGACGAATGAGCAGTTCTTC; d_call: TRBD1; v_call: TRBV20-1; j_call: TRBJ2-1; clone_size: many; cdr3_length: 13
cdr3_aa: CASSHNDGTQYF; cdr3_nt: TGTGCCAGCAGCCATAACGACGGGACCCAGTACTTC; d_call: NA; v_call: TRBV7-7; j_call: TRBJ2-5; clone_size: few; cdr3_length: 12
cdr3_aa: CASRDSGPETQYF; cdr3_nt: TGTGCCAGCAGGGATAGCGGGCCAGAGACCCAGTACTTC; d_call: TRBD2; v_call: TRBV6-5; j_call: TRBJ2-5; clone_size: many; cdr3_length: 13